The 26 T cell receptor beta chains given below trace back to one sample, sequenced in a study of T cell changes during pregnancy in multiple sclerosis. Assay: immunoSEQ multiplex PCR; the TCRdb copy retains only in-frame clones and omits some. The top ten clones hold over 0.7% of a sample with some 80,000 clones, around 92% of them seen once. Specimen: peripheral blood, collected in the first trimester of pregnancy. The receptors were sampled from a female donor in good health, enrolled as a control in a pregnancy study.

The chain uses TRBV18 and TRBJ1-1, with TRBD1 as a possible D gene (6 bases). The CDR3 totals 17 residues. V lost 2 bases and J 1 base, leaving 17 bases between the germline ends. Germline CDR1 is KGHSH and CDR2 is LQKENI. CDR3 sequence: CASSPMGATGWNTEAFF. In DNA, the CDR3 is TGTGCCAGCTCACCAATGGGCGCGACAGGTTGGAACACTGAAGCTTTCTTT.

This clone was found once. Written as DNA, the CDR3 is TGTGCCAGCAGCTTAATCGGGATTTACGAGCAGTACTTC. Translation gives CASSLIGIYEQYF. The chain is built from TRBV7-2 and TRBJ2-7, with D perhaps matching TRBD2 (5 bases). V lost 2 bases and J lost 4, with 9 bases in between. CDR1 SGHTA and CDR2 FQGNSA come from the germline V gene. There are 13 residues in the CDR3.

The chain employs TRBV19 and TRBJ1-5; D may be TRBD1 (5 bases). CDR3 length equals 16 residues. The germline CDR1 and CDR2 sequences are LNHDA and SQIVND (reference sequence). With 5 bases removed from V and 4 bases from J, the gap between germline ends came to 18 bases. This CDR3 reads CASSGGEGLINQPQHF. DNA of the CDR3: TGTGCCAGTAGTGGGGGGGAGGGTCTCATTAATCAGCCCCAGCATTTT. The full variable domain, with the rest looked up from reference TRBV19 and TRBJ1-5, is DGGITQSPKYLFRKEGQNVTLSCEQNLNHDAMYWYRQDPGQGLRLIYYSQIVNDFQKGDIAEGYSVSREKKESFPLTVTSAQKNPTAFYLCASSGGEGLINQPQHFGDGTRLSIL.

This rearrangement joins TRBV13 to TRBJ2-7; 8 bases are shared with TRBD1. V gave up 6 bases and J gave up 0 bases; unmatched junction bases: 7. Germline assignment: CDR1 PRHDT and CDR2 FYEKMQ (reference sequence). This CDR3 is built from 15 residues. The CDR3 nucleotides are TGTGCCAGCAGGGACCAGGGGGCCAGCTCCTACGAGCAGTACTTC. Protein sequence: CASRDQGASSYEQYF. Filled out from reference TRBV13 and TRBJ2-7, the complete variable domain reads AAGVIQSPRHLIKEKRETATLKCYPIPRHDTVYWYQQGPGQDPQFLISFYEKMQSDKGSIPDRFSAQQFSDYHSELNMSSLELGDSALYFCASRDQGASSYEQYFGPGTRLTVT.

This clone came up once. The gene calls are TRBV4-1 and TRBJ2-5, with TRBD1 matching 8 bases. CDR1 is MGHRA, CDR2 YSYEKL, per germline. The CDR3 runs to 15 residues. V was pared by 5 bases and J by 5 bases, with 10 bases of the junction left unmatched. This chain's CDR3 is CASSEDRDAGETQYF. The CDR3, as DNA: TGCGCCAGCAGCGAGGACAGGGACGCCGGTGAGACCCAGTACTTC.

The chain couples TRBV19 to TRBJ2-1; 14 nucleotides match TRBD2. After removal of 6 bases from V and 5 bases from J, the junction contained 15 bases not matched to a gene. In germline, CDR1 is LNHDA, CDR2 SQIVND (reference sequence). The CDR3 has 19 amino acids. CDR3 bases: TGTGCCAGTAGCCCCAGGGGACTAGCGGGAGAGGGGCCTAACAATGAGCAGTTCTTC. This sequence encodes CASSPRGLAGEGPNNEQFF.

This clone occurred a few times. Here the CDR3 reads CASSLRGNTEAFF. In nucleotides, the CDR3 is TGTGCCAGCAGCTTGAGGGGAAACACTGAAGCTTTCTTT. The chain couples TRBV5-5 to TRBJ1-1; D may be TRBD1 (5 bases). This CDR3 has 13 residues. The V and J ends lost 1 base and 2 bases respectively, with 6 bases between them. Germline V CDR1 and CDR2: SGHKS, YYEKEE (reference sequence).

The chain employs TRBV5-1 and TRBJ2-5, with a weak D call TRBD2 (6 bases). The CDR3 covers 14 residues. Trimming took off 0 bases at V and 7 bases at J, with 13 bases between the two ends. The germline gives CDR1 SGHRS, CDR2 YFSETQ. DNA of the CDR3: TGCGCCAGCAGCTTGGGTACGGGAGACGGGACCCAGTACTTC. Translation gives CASSLGTGDGTQYF.

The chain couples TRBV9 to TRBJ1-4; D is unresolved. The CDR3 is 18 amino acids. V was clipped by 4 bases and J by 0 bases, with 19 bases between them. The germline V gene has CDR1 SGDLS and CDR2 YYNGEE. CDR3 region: CASSPQDKEVATNEKLFF. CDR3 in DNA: TGTGCCAGCAGCCCCCAAGACAAAGAAGTGGCAACTAATGAAAAACTGTTTTTT.

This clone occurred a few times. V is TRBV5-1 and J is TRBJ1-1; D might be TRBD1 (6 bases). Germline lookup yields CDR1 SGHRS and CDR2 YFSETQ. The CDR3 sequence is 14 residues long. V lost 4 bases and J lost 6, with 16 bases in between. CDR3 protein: CASSRRTGTAEAFF. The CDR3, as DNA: TGCGCCAGCAGCCGCCGAACAGGGACGGCTGAAGCTTTCTTT. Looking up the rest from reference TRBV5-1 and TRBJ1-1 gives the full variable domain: KAGVTQTPRYLIKTRGQQVTLSCSPISGHRSVSWYQQTPGQGLQFLFEYFSETQRNKGNFPGRFSGRQFSNSRSEMNVSTLELGDSALYLCASSRRTGTAEAFFGQGTRLTVV.

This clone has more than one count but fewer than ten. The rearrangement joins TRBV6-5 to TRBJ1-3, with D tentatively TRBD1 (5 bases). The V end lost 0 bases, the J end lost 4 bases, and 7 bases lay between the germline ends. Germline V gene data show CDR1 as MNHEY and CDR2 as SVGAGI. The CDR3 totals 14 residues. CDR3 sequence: CASSYSTAGNTIYF. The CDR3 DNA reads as TGTGCCAGCAGTTACTCGACAGCAGGAAACACCATATATTTT.

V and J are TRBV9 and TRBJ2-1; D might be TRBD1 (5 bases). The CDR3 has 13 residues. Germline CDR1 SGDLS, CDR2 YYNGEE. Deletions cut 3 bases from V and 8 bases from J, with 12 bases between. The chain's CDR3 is CASSGQGIYEQFF. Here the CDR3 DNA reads TGTGCCAGCAGCGGGCAGGGAATCTATGAGCAGTTCTTC.

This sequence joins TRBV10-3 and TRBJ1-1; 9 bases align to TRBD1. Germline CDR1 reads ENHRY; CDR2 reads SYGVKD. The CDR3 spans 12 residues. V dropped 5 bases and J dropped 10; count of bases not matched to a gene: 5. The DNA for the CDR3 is TGTGCCATCAGTCCGGGACAGGGTCGAGCTTTCTTT. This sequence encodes CAISPGQGRAFF.

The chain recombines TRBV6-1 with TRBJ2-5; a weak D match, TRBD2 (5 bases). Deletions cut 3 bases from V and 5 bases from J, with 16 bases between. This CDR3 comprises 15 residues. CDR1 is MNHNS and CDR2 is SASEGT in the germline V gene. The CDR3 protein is CASSEVPREWETQYF. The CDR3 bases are TGTGCCAGCAGTGAGGTCCCCCGGGAATGGGAGACCCAGTACTTC.

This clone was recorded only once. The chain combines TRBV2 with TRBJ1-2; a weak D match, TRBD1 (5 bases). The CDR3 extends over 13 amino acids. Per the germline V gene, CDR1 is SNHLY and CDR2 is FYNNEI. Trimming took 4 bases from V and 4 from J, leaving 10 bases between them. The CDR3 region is CASSVSRVYGYTF. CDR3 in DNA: TGTGCCAGCAGTGTGTCCAGGGTCTATGGCTACACCTTC.

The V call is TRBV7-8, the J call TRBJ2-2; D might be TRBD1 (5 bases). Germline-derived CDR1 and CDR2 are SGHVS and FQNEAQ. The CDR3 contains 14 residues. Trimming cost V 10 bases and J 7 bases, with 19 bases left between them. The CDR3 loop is CATRAGNFGGELFF. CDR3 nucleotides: TGTGCCACGAGAGCAGGGAATTTTGGCGGGGAGCTGTTTTTT.

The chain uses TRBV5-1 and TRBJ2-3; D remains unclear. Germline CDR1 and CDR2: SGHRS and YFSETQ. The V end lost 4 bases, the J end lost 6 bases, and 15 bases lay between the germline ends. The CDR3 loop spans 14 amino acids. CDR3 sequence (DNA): TGCGCCAGCAGCCGAATCCCCGCCGGTGATACGCAGTATTTT. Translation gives CASSRIPAGDTQYF.

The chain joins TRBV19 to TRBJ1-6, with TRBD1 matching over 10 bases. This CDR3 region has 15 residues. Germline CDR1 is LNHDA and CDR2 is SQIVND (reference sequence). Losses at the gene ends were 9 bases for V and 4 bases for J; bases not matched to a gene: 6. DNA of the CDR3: TGTGCCAGCAAGACAGGGGGCGGATATAATTCACCCCTCCACTTT. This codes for CASKTGGGYNSPLHF. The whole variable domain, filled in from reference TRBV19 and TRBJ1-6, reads DGGITQSPKYLFRKEGQNVTLSCEQNLNHDAMYWYRQDPGQGLRLIYYSQIVNDFQKGDIAEGYSVSREKKESFPLTVTSAQKNPTAFYLCASKTGGGYNSPLHFGNGTRLTVT.

Here the CDR3 reads CASSPEQGGNEKLFF. The CDR3 region has the DNA TGTGCCAGTAGTCCTGAACAGGGAGGGAATGAAAAACTGTTTTTT. The chain is built from TRBV19 and TRBJ1-4; D perhaps matches TRBD1 (6 bases). Germline values: CDR1 LNHDA, CDR2 SQIVND (reference sequence). Deletions cut 5 bases from V and 5 bases from J, with 15 bases between. CDR3 length equals 15 residues.

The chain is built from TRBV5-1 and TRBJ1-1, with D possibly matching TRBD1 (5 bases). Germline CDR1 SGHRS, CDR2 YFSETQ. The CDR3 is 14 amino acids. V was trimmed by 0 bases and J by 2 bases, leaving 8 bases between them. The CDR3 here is CASSLGQPNTEAFF. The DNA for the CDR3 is TGCGCCAGCAGCTTGGGACAGCCAAACACTGAAGCTTTCTTT. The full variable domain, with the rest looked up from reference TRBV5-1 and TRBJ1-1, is KAGVTQTPRYLIKTRGQQVTLSCSPISGHRSVSWYQQTPGQGLQFLFEYFSETQRNKGNFPGRFSGRQFSNSRSEMNVSTLELGDSALYLCASSLGQPNTEAFFGQGTRLTVV.

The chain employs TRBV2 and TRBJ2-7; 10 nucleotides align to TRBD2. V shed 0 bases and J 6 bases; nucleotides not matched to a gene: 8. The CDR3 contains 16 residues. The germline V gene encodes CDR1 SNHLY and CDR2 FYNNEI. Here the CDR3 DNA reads TGTGCCAGCAGTGAAGCGGTGGGGCTAGCGGGAGTCGAGCAGTACTTC. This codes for CASSEAVGLAGVEQYF.

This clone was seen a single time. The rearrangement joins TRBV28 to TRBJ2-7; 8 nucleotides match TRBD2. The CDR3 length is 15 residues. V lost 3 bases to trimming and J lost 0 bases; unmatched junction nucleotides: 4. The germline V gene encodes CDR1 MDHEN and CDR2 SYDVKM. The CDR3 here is CASSFSGGSSYEQYF. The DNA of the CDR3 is TGTGCCAGCAGTTTTTCGGGGGGGAGCTCCTACGAGCAGTACTTC.

CDR3 DNA sequence: TGTGCCAGTAGTATCACCCGACAGGGCAACTATGGCTACACCTTC. This encodes CASSITRQGNYGYTF. The chain recombines TRBV19 with TRBJ1-2; 7 bases fit TRBD1. V trimming: 3 bases; J trimming: 2 bases; junction bases outside the gene matches: 6. The germline V gene has CDR1 LNHDA and CDR2 SQIVND (reference sequence). The CDR3 is made up of 15 amino acids.

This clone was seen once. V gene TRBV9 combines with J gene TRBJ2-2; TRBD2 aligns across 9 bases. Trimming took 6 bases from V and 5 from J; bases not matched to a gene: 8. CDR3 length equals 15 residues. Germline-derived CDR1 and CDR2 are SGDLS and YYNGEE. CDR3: CASTGGGAGTGELFF. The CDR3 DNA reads TGTGCCAGCACCGGCGGGGGGGCAGGGACCGGGGAGCTGTTTTTT.

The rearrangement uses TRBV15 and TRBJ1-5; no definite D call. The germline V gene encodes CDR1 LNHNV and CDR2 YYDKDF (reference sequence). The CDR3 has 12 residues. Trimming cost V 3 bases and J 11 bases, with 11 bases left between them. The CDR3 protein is CATSSGVQTQHF. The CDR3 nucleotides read TGTGCCACCAGCAGCGGGGTACAAACCCAGCATTTT. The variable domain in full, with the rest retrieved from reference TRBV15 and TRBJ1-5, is DAMVIQNPRYQVTQFGKPVTLSCSQTLNHNVMYWYQQKSSQAPKLLFHYYDKDFNNEADTPDNFQSRRPNTSFCFLDIRSPGLGDTAMYLCATSSGVQTQHFGDGTRLSIL.

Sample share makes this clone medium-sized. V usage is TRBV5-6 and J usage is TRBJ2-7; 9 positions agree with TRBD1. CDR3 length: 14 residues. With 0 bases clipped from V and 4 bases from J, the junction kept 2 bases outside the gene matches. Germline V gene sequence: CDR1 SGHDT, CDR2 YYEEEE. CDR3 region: CASSLVDRGYEQYF. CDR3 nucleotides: TGTGCCAGCAGCTTGGTGGACAGGGGTTACGAGCAGTACTTC.